This TCR beta chain emerged from a study of cytomegalovirus exposure and HLA in healthy donors (dated by TCRdb to the late 2010s). For context, the study as a whole: According to an earlier analysis of 587 of the donors, roughly 180 million T cells yielded over 90 million unique TCR beta sequences and less than 300 Gb of sequence data. The T cell repertoires of 700 or so subjects were profiled by immunosequencing and related to cytomegalovirus serostatus. Typing coverage differed by locus: A, B, C, DRB1 and DQB1 were typed in roughly 629-630 donors, DQA1 in 522, DPA1 in 600 to 610, and DPB1 in 450 to 480. Donor age, sex, ethnicity and CMV serostatus were compiled alongside the repertoire data. About five DR-DQ haplotypes were handled as single units for association and clustering because linkage in the cohort was strong. A later analysis re-analyzed previously published TCR beta repertoires from 600 to 850 donors and added high-resolution HLA genotyping to study TCR occurrence patterns. An earlier analysis of 587 of the donors used high-throughput TCR beta sequencing to judge whether each TCR beta V gene segment behaved as functional or pseudogenic. All discovery cohort repertoires had been generated on a single sequencing platform. Both class I and class II loci were covered by HLA typing, at four-digit resolution. The study aimed to test whether signatures of past pathogen exposure could be identified by cataloging public T cell receptors. The later analysis used no new phenotypic data to find candidate immune exposures, relying instead on TCR beta sequences and their occurrence across donors. An early release that covered about 640 HLA-typed donors contained around 300 gigabases of sequencing data and tens of millions of unique TCR sequences. Genome-wide SNP genotypes for about 65% of the 666 donors were used in a later genetic analysis, which treated that subset as a discovery cohort. In addition to the first cohort of hundreds of subjects, a separate validation cohort of approximately 110 different subjects was used. Among about 390 genotyped donors of the cohort, an average of roughly 240,000 unique TCR beta nucleotide sequences were sequenced per donor, roughly a sixth of them non-productive. To predict cytomegalovirus infection status, the study combined high-throughput TCR immunosequencing, statistical association of individual TCRs with disease status, and machine learning. The genetic ancestry cluster associated with self-reported Caucasian donors included over 80% of the roughly 400 genotyped donors.

Library preparation used the immunoSEQ multiplex PCR assay. The multiplex PCR relied on a mix of 60 forward primers for TCR Vbeta segments and 13 reverse primers for TCR Jbeta segments. The CDR3 region of rearranged TCR beta genes was amplified from genomic DNA by a multiplex PCR assay. On the Illumina HiSeq System, the amplified TCR beta libraries were sequenced as 87-base-pair reads. Per the source publication's procedure: A later analysis tallied roughly 78 million unique TCR beta chains across the 650 to 750 repertoires, and 10 million to 11 million of those chains were shared by two or more donors. Raw reads were error-corrected and collapsed into unique sequences by a nearest-neighbor algorithm in which closely related sequences were merged to remove PCR and sequencing errors. V, D and J gene segments were assigned by aligning CDR3 sequences to IMGT reference sequences. Each retained sequence needed at least a six-nucleotide match to both a V gene segment and a J gene segment. Rearrangements were classified as productive when the CDR3 lacked stop codons and remained in frame with V and J, and all other rearrangements were classified as non-productive. CDR3 was defined according to IMGT convention as the region running from the second conserved V-encoded cysteine to the conserved J-encoded phenylalanine. In an earlier analysis of approximately 500 of the donors, sequences lacking an unambiguous match to a single V gene segment were excluded. An earlier analysis of 587 of the donors classified V segments as functional when productive rearrangements were above 56.7% and as segregating when the standard deviation between donors was above 5%. A statistical classification framework was built for diagnosing cytomegalovirus status from the catalog of TCR beta chain sequences. In a later analysis, V and J genes were assigned by comparing TCR nucleotide sequences against IMGT/GENE-DB human TR gene sequences. A later analysis assigned CDR3 sequences and most-parsimonious VDJ recombination scenarios with the TCRdist pipeline. A later analysis defined each TCR beta chain by its CDR3 amino acid sequence plus V-gene family, and excluded reads lacking a unique V-gene family. In a later analysis, some 600 highly shared, low-generation-probability nucleotide sequences were removed to address suspected cross-contamination and a sequencing artifact. In a later analysis, a clonal expansion index was calculated for each public chain from normalized within-repertoire ranks of inferred template counts. Generation probabilities in a later analysis came from a VDJ recombination model fitted to out-of-frame rearrangements, and those results were checked against IGoR. Hypergeometric tests were used in a later analysis to score TCR-TCR, TCR-HLA and TCR-CMV co-occurrence, with a repertoire-size bias correction applied to the TCR pairs. In a later analysis, false discovery rates were estimated by permuting HLA or CMV assignments 20 times. In a later analysis, co-occurring TCRs were grouped using DBSCAN, with TCRdist sequence similarity added in when clustering inside HLA-allele-positive subsets. Repertoires with fewer than 30,000 or more than 120,000 public chains, plus five repertoires with anomalous nucleotide sharing, were excluded from co-occurrence clustering. TCRdb took this table from immuneACCESS and kept in-frame rearrangements with V and J called. Such tables lack part of the clones; where checked against another copy, unresolved V genes explain under half of the gap, and the rest is unexplained. V, J and clone size reflect that table, while D and trimming were determined from the DNA. Within this sample are some 180,000 clones, with around 78% of them counted one time only. 13% to 15% of the sample is held by the ten biggest clonotypes.

The investigation overall reported the following: For the cohort, immune exposure information was limited to CMV serostatus. In a later genetic analysis, fewer N-insertions in productive TCRs were reported among donors in an Asian-associated ancestry cluster than the roughly 700-donor mean. The classifier was reported to diagnose cytomegalovirus status with high specificity and sensitivity in both the original cohort and the validation cohort. According to a later analysis, parvovirus B19, influenza, CMV and Epstein-Barr virus appeared linked to several top co-occurrence clusters. The cohort was sequenced for TCR beta chains only, and without alpha or paired-chain data the features that could be detected were limited. An earlier analysis of around 500 of the donors showed that most TCR beta V segments appeared in productive rearrangements either about 87% or about 30% of the time, which broadly matched IMGT annotations. In vitro tests confirmed that a few of the cytomegalovirus-associated TCR beta chains recognize cytomegalovirus antigens. Some IMGT-functional V segments, including TRBV6-2 and TRBV6-3, could not be told apart with the 87-base-pair reads, so those segments were excluded. A group of highly shared sequence variants was considered likely to be a technical artifact of the sequencing pipeline. Correlated functional status among segregating V segments might reflect linkage disequilibrium, but an unknown experimental factor could not be ruled out. According to the authors, the approach could potentially be generalized to other disease states and immunological phenotypes. Because HLA typing was missing for some donors at each locus, association tests included only the typed subset. A total of roughly 160 TCR beta chains were listed by the study as associated with cytomegalovirus. A further reported finding was that TCR beta sequences accurately predicted the HLA-A and HLA-B alleles for most subjects in the first cohort. Across donors, most TCR sequences were observed very rarely, whereas some public TCRs were present in many individuals. In a later analysis, some 17,000 TCR beta sequences were associated with specific HLA alleles at a false discovery rate of 0.05. Strong co-occurrence of HLA alleles, especially DR and DQ, made assigning TCR associations to individual alleles difficult. Compared with equally common non-associated chains, HLA-associated TCR beta chains in a later analysis were more clonally expanded and had lower generation probabilities. In a later analysis, most CMV-associated TCR beta chains were found to appear HLA-restricted, with HLA associations seemingly driven largely by CMV exposure. A later analysis found that TCR association rates varied across HLA loci, with DRB1 alleles showing the most associated TCRs and HLA-C alleles the fewest. V-gene and J-gene trimming of TCR beta chains was associated with a missense DCLRE1C variant in a later genetic analysis, and the association was replicated in an independent cohort. Presence/absence analyses assumed roughly uniform sequencing depth across donors, an assumption that may not hold. Because counts were too low, seventeen rarely observed V segments, including chromosome 9 orphons, were excluded from the earlier analysis of under 650 of the donors.

Worth noting for this clone: No antigen is known for it. Nothing much larger sits one base from this clone, and base qualities are not available.

The CDR3 numbers 15 residues from cysteine through phenylalanine. The entry retains the CDR3 DNA only, 45 bases that are in frame from base 1. The germline V gene (reference sequence) sets CDR1 to SEHNR and CDR2 to FQNEAQ. The junction shows trimming of 4 bases on V and 0 bases on J, plus 12 bases between the germline ends. The cohort was made up of 500 to 800 healthy bone marrow donors. At the time of sampling, every cohort member was nominally healthy, though immune exposures that went unrecorded were likely present. The donor tested CMV seropositive, placing the donor among the 250 to 300 seropositive members of the cohort. A peripheral blood sample was collected from each donor, and TCR beta sequencing was performed on peripheral blood mononuclear cells. Genomic DNA extraction from the blood cell samples was performed with the Qiagen DNeasy Blood Extraction Kit.

The TCR originated in a woman in her twenties or thirties in good health and CMV-seropositive. Specimen: PBMCs. The chain is made from TRBV7-9 and TRBJ1-1; a confident D gene designation cannot be given. The DNA is TGTGCCAGCAGCTCTCAGACAAGATTGAACACTGAAGCTTTCTTT. Its protein reads: CASSSQTRLNTEAFF.